The T cell receptor (beta chain) under discussion was sequenced for a study of naive and memory T cell subsets. Overall study findings and caveats: The RNA method is potentially sensitive to activation and differentiation changes.

A UMI-containing oligonucleotide was joined by 3' ligation to the TCR cDNA template. Whole blood, over 2 ml, came from adult healthy volunteers. Input was about 1 to 1,100 ng of DNase-treated total RNA without cell sorting. This clonotype was counted many times. Its antigen is undetermined. There are 13 residues in the CDR3. The germline V gene encodes CDR1 SGHVS and CDR2 FQNEAQ. V was trimmed by 0 bases and J by 0 bases, leaving 3 bases between them. Amplification of ligated cDNA took four PCR rounds with SP2 and nested alpha and beta constant primers. MiXCR, applied by TCRdb to the 5' RACE reads, yields one record per CDR3 protein. The sample yields 55,000 to 70,000 distinct CDR3 sequences, around 7.3% seen once.

The chain uses TRBV7-8 and TRBJ2-7, with D uncertain. The clonotype originates from a male donor in good health. In nucleotides, the CDR3 is TGTGCCAGCAGCTTAGCTTTCTCCTACGAGCAGTACTTC. This gives the protein CASSLAFSYEQYF.